This is a list of T cell receptor beta chains from one sample in a study of shared clonotypes between healthy human individuals. The assay was immunoSEQ multiplex PCR, and TCRdb's table has in-frame clones only and misses some. The sample consists of 2 million to 2.5 million clones, under 95% of them appearing once. Sequencing was done on a sample of naive CD4+ T cells from PBMCs. The origin of the receptors is a man younger than 30 in good health. Some clones in this sample may be carry-over from other donors' samples. Each CDR3 is given with its conserved first and last residue. D genes are given only for firm matches. Clone size is stated in some rows and not others, as once, few, many or a class when expanded.

v_gene,j_gene,d_gene,abundance,CDR3nt,CDR3aa
TRBV5-1,TRBJ2-2,.,.,TGCGCCAGCAGCCCCTTGAGAAACACCGGGGAGCTGTTTTTT,CASSPLRNTGELFF
TRBV28,TRBJ1-2,.,.,TGTGCCAGCAGTTTATGGGGGGCGCCGGATAACTATGGCTACACCTTC,CASSLWGAPDNYGYTF
TRBV7-2,TRBJ1-2,.,.,TGTGCCAGCACCTGGGACGGAGCTCCGAGCTACACCTTC,CASTWDGAPSYTF
TRBV5-6,TRBJ2-2,.,.,TGTGCCAGCAGCTTGGTTCCGGCCGGGGAGCTGTTTTTT,CASSLVPAGELFF
TRBV15,TRBJ2-3,.,once,TGTGCCACCAGCAGACTGACCAGGGATCGCACAGATACGCAGTATTTT,CATSRLTRDRTDTQYF
TRBV7-2,TRBJ1-1,TRBD1,.,TGTGCCAGCAGCCTGGACAGGGTCACTGAAGCTTTCTTT,CASSLDRVTEAFF
TRBV6-1,TRBJ2-7,TRBD1,once,TGTGCCAGCAGGGGACAGGGGGCCGTTAGGTACGAGCAGTACTTC,CASRGQGAVRYEQYF
TRBV5-1,TRBJ1-4,.,once,TGCGCCAGCAGCCCTTCGCCAGGGGCCGCCGGGGAAAAACTGTTTTTT,CASSPSPGAAGEKLFF
TRBV7-2,TRBJ1-6,.,.,TGTGCCAGCAGCTTAACAGGGAGGAATTCACCCCTCCACTTT,CASSLTGRNSPLHF
TRBV25-1,TRBJ2-5,TRBD2,.,TGTGCCAGCAGTGATCTCGGTTTTTCGTCGGGGGGAGAGACCCAGTACTTC,CASSDLGFSSGGETQYF
TRBV5-1,TRBJ2-7,TRBD1,.,TGCGCCAGCAGCGCGCAGGGACAGGGAATCTACGAGCAGTACTTC,CASSAQGQGIYEQYF
TRBV18,TRBJ2-5,TRBD2,.,TGTGCCAGCTCACCCTTAAGCGGGAGCCAAGAGACCCAGTACTTC,CASSPLSGSQETQYF
TRBV7-9,TRBJ1-2,.,.,TGTGCCAGCAGCTTACAACCGAACTATGGCTACACCTTC,CASSLQPNYGYTF
TRBV21-1,TRBJ1-2,.,.,TGTGCCAGCACCCCCGGGGGGAGAAGTCCGCACTATGGCTACACCTTC,CASTPGGRSPHYGYTF
TRBV11-3,TRBJ2-2,.,.,TGTGCCAGCAGCTTGAAGGGAAACACCGGGGAGCTGTTTTTT,CASSLKGNTGELFF
TRBV7-3,TRBJ2-1,.,.,TGTGCCAGCAGCTTAAGAGTCCAGCGGAACTCCTACAATGAGCAGTTCTTC,CASSLRVQRNSYNEQFF
TRBV4-2,TRBJ2-2,TRBD2,.,TGTGCCAGCAGCCAGGCGGGAGTGGGCACCGGGGAGCTGTTTTTT,CASSQAGVGTGELFF
TRBV5-1,TRBJ2-1,.,once,TGCGCCAGCAGCTTCGGTTTAGCCGTCTACAATGAGCAGTTCTTC,CASSFGLAVYNEQFF
TRBV18,TRBJ2-6,.,.,TGTGCCAGCTCACCAGGGGGAGTTGCTGGGGCCAACGTCCTGACTTTC,CASSPGGVAGANVLTF
TRBV5-1,TRBJ2-7,.,.,TGCGCCAGCAGCTTGGCCAGTCAACAGGGGACTCGCGAGCAGTACTTC,CASSLASQQGTREQYF
TRBV6-6,TRBJ1-5,.,.,TGTGCCAGCAGTTACTCCCGACAGGTTAGCAATCAGCCCCAGCATTTT,CASSYSRQVSNQPQHF
TRBV7-3,TRBJ2-7,.,.,TGTGCCAGCAGTGAATTCGTCCAGGGCTTGGGGGAGCAGTACTTC,CASSEFVQGLGEQYF
TRBV28,TRBJ2-3,.,once,TGTGCCAGCAGTTTATGGGGGTCGTGGGGTCCTAGCACAGATACGCAGTATTTT,CASSLWGSWGPSTDTQYF
TRBV7-9,TRBJ2-7,.,.,TGTGCCAGCAGCTTCACAGGGACCTACGAGCAGTACTTC,CASSFTGTYEQYF
TRBV29-1,TRBJ2-7,.,.,TGCAGCGTTGAGGGGGGACACTACGAGCAGTACTTC,CSVEGGHYEQYF
TRBV7-9,TRBJ2-1,TRBD2,.,TGTGCCAGCAGCCGCGCAGCGGGGAGCTCCTACAATGAGCAGTTCTTC,CASSRAAGSSYNEQFF
TRBV7-9,TRBJ1-4,TRBD1,.,TGTGCCAGCAGCAGAGGGACAGTCTATGAAAAACTGTTTTTT,CASSRGTVYEKLFF
TRBV14,TRBJ1-2,TRBD1,.,TGTGCCAGCAGCCAGGCCGGGACAGGACTGTATGGCTACACCTTC,CASSQAGTGLYGYTF
TRBV28,TRBJ1-3,.,.,TGTGCCAGCAGGGAATACGGGACAACGATCCCTGGAAACACCATATATTTT,CASREYGTTIPGNTIYF
TRBV4-1,TRBJ1-1,.,.,TGCGCCAGCAGCCTTCGGATGGCAGGACAGATCTCAGTTAACACTGAAGCTTTCTTT,CASSLRMAGQISVNTEAFF
TRBV25-1,TRBJ2-7,.,.,TGTGCCAGCAGTGAAAGTCAGAAAGGGCCTAGCAACGAGCAGTACTTC,CASSESQKGPSNEQYF
TRBV5-1,TRBJ2-1,TRBD2,.,TGCGCCAGCAGCTTGATGAGCGGGAGCGGCAATGAGCAGTTCTTC,CASSLMSGSGNEQFF
TRBV27,TRBJ2-7,TRBD2,.,TGTGCCAGCAGCCCCGGGGGGAGCGGGAGGTTTCGAGACGAGCAGTACTTC,CASSPGGSGRFRDEQYF
TRBV21-1,TRBJ1-4,.,.,TGTGCCAGCAGCAACTTGACCCCTGCAACTAATGAAAAACTGTTTTTT,CASSNLTPATNEKLFF
TRBV9,TRBJ2-1,TRBD2,.,TGTGCCAGCAGCGTAGTAAGCGGGAGGCCCTACAATGAGCAGTTCTTC,CASSVVSGRPYNEQFF
TRBV6-5,TRBJ1-3,TRBD1,once,TGTGCCAGCAGGGGGGGGACAGCAGGAAACACCATATATTTT,CASRGGTAGNTIYF
TRBV5-6,TRBJ2-7,TRBD1,.,TGTGCCAGCAGCTTGGCCCCGACAGGGGAGCAGTACTTC,CASSLAPTGEQYF
TRBV6-1,TRBJ2-7,TRBD1,.,TGTGCCAGCAGTACCGGGACAGGGGGCAACGAGCAGTACTTC,CASSTGTGGNEQYF
TRBV9,TRBJ1-2,.,.,TGTGCCAGCAGTGCTCGTACCGTGGCCTATGGCTACACCTTC,CASSARTVAYGYTF
TRBV4-1,TRBJ2-2,.,.,TGCGCCAGCAGCCAAGATCCGGGCGGCGGGGAGCTGTTTTTT,CASSQDPGGGELFF
TRBV6-1,TRBJ2-3,.,.,TGTGCCAGCAGTGAATCGGAGGGTTCAGATACGCAGTATTTT,CASSESEGSDTQYF